This is a list of T cell receptor beta chains from one sample in a study of siplizumab effects on memory and regulatory T cells. Here immunoSEQ multiplex PCR was the method, and the copy in TCRdb shows in-frame clones only, minus some. The top ten clones hold less than 0.4% of a sample with nearly 95,000 clones, around 94% of them seen once. Sequencing was done on a sample of non-Treg CD4+ T cells sorted from blood. All receptors come from a human donor in good health. Both conserved end residues are part of each CDR3.

TRBJ1-1	TRBV4-1	CASSQGLGRNTEAFF
TRBJ2-1	TRBV7-2	CASSLAPGLAGARQFF
TRBJ2-2	TRBV30	CAWRRTGSTGELFF
TRBJ1-3	TRBV16	CASSQSAAVGGNTIYF
TRBJ1-2	TRBV7-2	CASSPERRGRILQTF
TRBJ2-3	TRBV18	CASSLDRSTDTQYF
TRBJ2-5	TRBV30	CAWSVRAAIFLRSETQYF
TRBJ2-5	TRBV7-3	CASSPTSGSAETQYF
TRBJ1-1	TRBV6-5	CASSYDRGSEAFF
TRBJ2-5	TRBV6-5	CASSPTGGETQYF
TRBJ1-1	TRBV7-2	CASSSLTGTTEAFF
TRBJ2-5	TRBV5-5	CASGTGDQETQYF
TRBJ2-2	TRBV6-1	CASSVLGKENTGELFF
TRBJ1-1	TRBV6-6	CASSFMRNTEAFF
TRBJ2-2	TRBV6-5	CASSFTPGELFF
TRBJ2-7	TRBV12-5	CASGGLGGYEQYF
TRBJ2-3	TRBV2	CASSDRTDTQYF
TRBJ1-5	TRBV6-6	CASSYVLGQGHQPQHF
TRBJ2-1	TRBV6-5	CASGGILYNEQFF
TRBJ1-3	TRBV5-5	CASSPRVRGGNTIYF
TRBJ1-4	TRBV14	CASSQRTGLEKLFF
TRBJ1-2	TRBV2	CASSPARYGYTF
TRBJ2-5	TRBV5-4	CASSVEGGQETQYF
TRBJ2-1	TRBV7-2	CASSRTSGGPNEQFF
TRBJ2-1	TRBV5-5	CASSLAGEVGYNEQFF
TRBJ2-7	TRBV7-2	CASSDRRGGYEQYF
TRBJ2-1	TRBV7-3	CASSLRVDRPYNEQFF
TRBJ1-5	TRBV7-3	CASSLNDQPQHF
TRBJ1-1	TRBV11-3	CASSLDLAQGTEAFF
TRBJ1-1	TRBV7-2	CASSLRYHEAFF
TRBJ1-2	TRBV10-3	CAISASPGTGAF
TRBJ2-1	TRBV5-4	CASSQAQRGDNEQFF
TRBJ1-5	TRBV6-1	CASKGQVSNQPQHF
TRBJ2-1	TRBV7-3	CASSPGLGQGNNEQFF
TRBJ1-3	TRBV19	CASSGLGAGNTIYF
TRBJ1-4	TRBV27	CASSSTGLDEKLFF
TRBJ2-7	TRBV5-1	CASSQGTSGTYEQYF
TRBJ1-2	TRBV5-1	CASSLGGGNYGYTF
TRBJ2-3	TRBV7-6	CASSSQGSIDTQYF
TRBJ2-5	TRBV7-3	CASSISGTPRETQYF
TRBJ1-1	TRBV2	CASRPLQGDTEAFF
TRBJ2-7	TRBV7-2	CASSRTRDRISYEQYF